This entry is about one T cell receptor (beta chain). The antigen remains unidentified. Germline V lookup: CDR1 SEHNR, CDR2 FQNEAQ (reference sequence). The V end lost 5 bases, the J end lost 3 bases, and 5 bases lay between the germline ends. This CDR3 is 11 amino acids long. Profiled with immunoSEQ multiplex PCR; TCRdb holds only in-frame clones, not every one. The repertoire holds about 40,000 clones, with roughly 91% as singletons. The data originate from a study of T cells in localized non-small cell lung cancer. Study results and limitations: Owing to sequencing of a solitary tumor region, heterogeneity cannot be discounted. Uninvolved adjacent lung showed peak T cell clonality, exceeding tumor.

Sequences were derived from PBMCs, sampled before any cancer treatment. The V and J genes are TRBV7-9 and TRBJ2-7; D remains unclear. The clonotype originates from a woman aged 40-69 years with stage II lung adenocarcinoma. DNA of the CDR3: TGTGCCAGCAGCCCCGGCTACGAGCAGTACTTC. Protein sequence: CASSPGYEQYF.